This T cell receptor (beta chain) originates from a study of cytomegalovirus exposure and HLA in healthy donors. PCR was performed using 60 Vbeta and 13 Jbeta primers. Measured with immunoSEQ multiplex PCR; TCRdb has only the in-frame clones, and not every one. This table holds roughly 150,000 clones, 80% found once. With 0 bases removed from V and 7 bases from J, the gap between germline ends came to 20 bases. The CDR3 loop spans 16 amino acids. Germline assignment: CDR1 SGHRS and CDR2 YFSETQ. The chain recombines TRBV5-1 with TRBJ2-7, with D possibly being TRBD2 (6 bases). The clonotype was recovered from a woman aged 35 to 49 in good health and CMV-seronegative. Sequencing was performed on PBMCs. CDR3 nucleotides: TGCGCCAGCAGCTTGGAACCGGGAGAGGGTCCGGGGGAGCAGTACTTC. Translation: CASSLEPGEGPGEQYF.